This is a list of T cell receptor beta chains from one sample in a study of CD8+CD57+ T cells in acquired aplastic anemia. One entry per CDR3 protein results from TCRdb running MiXCR on the reads. The sample lists some 120,000 distinct CDR3 sequences, less than 50% occurring once. Specimen: sorted CD4+, CD8+, or CD8+CD57+ T cells (not recorded which) from PBMCs. The receptor source for this set is a human donor with aplastic anemia. The CDR3 runs from the conserved cysteine through the conserved F or W. D genes are given only for firm matches. Rows may omit the clone size; those that give it use once, few, many or a size class.

clone_size j_call d_call v_call cdr3_nt cdr3_aa
many TRBJ1-1 . TRBV7-2 TGTGCCAGCAGCTTAGCACGGACACGAAAAGCTTTCTTT CASSLARTRKAFF
. TRBJ2-5 TRBD1 TRBV19 TGTGCCAGTAGTCCCGGGACAGGGGGCGAGACCCAGTACTTC CASSPGTGGETQYF
few TRBJ2-5 . TRBV3-1 TGTGCCAGCAGCCATCAAGGGGGGAATCTACAAGAGACCCAGTACTTC CASSHQGGNLQETQYF
. TRBJ2-7 . TRBV29-1 TGCAGCGTTTCGGAGGGGTACGAGCAGTACTTC CSVSEGYEQYF
. TRBJ2-7 TRBD2 TRBV29-1 TGCAGCGTCCCCCGCGGGAGGGGAACCTACGAGCAGTACTTC CSVPRGRGTYEQYF
many TRBJ2-3 . TRBV20-1 TGCAGTGCTGACCTACCCACAGGGACAGATACGCAGTATTTT CSADLPTGTDTQYF
. TRBJ1-4 . TRBV10-3 TGTGCCATCAGTGAGTCGGACGAAAAACTGTTTTTT CAISESDEKLFF
. TRBJ1-4 . TRBV12-3/TRBV12-4 TGTGCCAACAGTCCCGACAGTGGGGAAAAACTGTTTTTT CANSPDSGEKLFF
few TRBJ2-1 TRBD1 TRBV15 TGTGCCACCAGCAGCTCCCGGGACAGGGGTTCCTACAATGAGCAGTTCTTC CATSSSRDRGSYNEQFF
many TRBJ1-1 . TRBV18 TGTGCCAGCTCAGCAGGCACTGAAGCTTTCTTT CASSAGTEAFF
few TRBJ1-2 . TRBV24-1 TGTGCCACCAGTGATGAAGTATATGGCTACACCTTC CATSDEVYGYTF
many TRBJ2-1 TRBD1 TRBV19 TGTGCCAGTAGTATAGGGGACAGGCTACTCAATGAGCAGTTCTTC CASSIGDRLLNEQFF
many TRBJ1-4 . TRBV7-6 TGTGCCAGCACAACGGACCCTGAGGGTGAAAAACTGTTTTTT CASTTDPEGEKLFF